The T cell receptor (beta chain) described here comes from a study of T cell clones after liver transplantation. Data came from immunoSEQ multiplex PCR; TCRdb stores just in-frame clones and leaves some out. There are some 110,000 clones in the sample; 82% occur only once, and around 0.94% lies in the top ten. The CDR3 is 16 amino acids. V gave up 3 bases and J gave up 0 bases; unmatched junction bases: 5. The germline gives CDR1 KGHSH, CDR2 LQKENI. This sequence was found in a human donor who received a liver transplant. V and J are TRBV18 and TRBJ2-4; 7 positions match TRBD2. This specimen was CD4+ T cells from blood, taken before liver transplant. CDR3 coding DNA: TGTGCCAGCTCACCCGGGGCTAGCGGAGCCAAAAACATTCAGTACTTC. Encoded protein: CASSPGASGAKNIQYF.